This T cell receptor beta chain was captured by sequencing in a study of blood T cell repertoires in COVID-19. Those enrolled, adults aged about 18 to 89 years, came from under 25 US areas. The CDR3 totals 17 residues. Germline V gene sequence: CDR1 LNHDA, CDR2 SQIVND (reference sequence). Per the authors' pipeline: Nucleated cell counts were estimated from reference gene primer amplification. Assay: immunoSEQ multiplex PCR; the TCRdb copy retains only in-frame clones and omits some. The D gene and trimming were derived from the DNA, and the V and J assignments and clone size from that table. The sample has a few hundred thousand clones; 80% to 90% are singletons. Comment on this clone: Mismatch with germline at one junction end may stem from a read error.

The TCR originated in a woman in her 30s who had been exposed to COVID-19. The chain has TRBV19 and TRBJ1-2, with TRBD1 identical over 8 bases. Sequenced material: PBMCs or T cells enriched from blood (not recorded which). The CDR3 coding sequence is TGTACCAGTAGTATCGGGGTGCGTGCAGGGGGCCACTATGGCTACACCTTC. Translating it yields CTSSIGVRAGGHYGYTF.